This entry features one TCR beta chain sequence. The antigen is undetermined. This CDR3 spans 10 amino acids. V lost 5 bases, J lost 7 bases, and 9 bases lay in between. The V gene's germline CDR1 is DFQATT and CDR2 SNEGSKA (reference sequence). This entry belongs to a study of OX40 agonist ivuxolimab in advanced cancers. Whole-study context: Patients were given ivuxolimab, an antibody that agonizes OX40 (CD134). Patients received intravenous ivuxolimab every 2 weeks at 0.01 to 10 mg/kg. Patients assigned to dose escalation were diagnosed with hepatocellular carcinoma, melanoma, renal cell or head and neck cancer.

Overall study results and limits: At 0.1 to 3.0 mg/kg and by week 6, CD4+ and CD8+ T cells in the blood had expanded clonally.

Assay: immunoSEQ multiplex PCR; the TCRdb copy retains only in-frame clones and omits some. The profile shows around 17,000 clones, 80% to 95% of them singletons. J is TRBJ2-7 and V is TRBV20-1; D not certain. The clonotype was recovered from an adult with an advanced solid tumor such as melanoma, head and neck, liver or kidney cancer. Here the sequenced sample was CD4+ or CD8+ T cells sorted from blood, taken in a trial of the OX40 agonist ivuxolimab. The DNA for the CDR3 is TGCAGTGCTCCTGGGCTAGAGCAGTACTTC. Its protein is CSAPGLEQYF.